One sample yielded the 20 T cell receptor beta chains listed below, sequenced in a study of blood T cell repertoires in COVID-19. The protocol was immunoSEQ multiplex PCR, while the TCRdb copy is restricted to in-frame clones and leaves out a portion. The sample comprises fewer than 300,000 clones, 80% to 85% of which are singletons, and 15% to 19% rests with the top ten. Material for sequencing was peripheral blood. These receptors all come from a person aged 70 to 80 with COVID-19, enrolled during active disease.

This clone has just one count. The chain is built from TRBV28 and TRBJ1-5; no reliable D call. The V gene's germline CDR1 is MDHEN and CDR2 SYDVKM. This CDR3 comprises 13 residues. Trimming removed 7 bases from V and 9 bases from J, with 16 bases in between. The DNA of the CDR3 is TGTGCCAGCACCAAGGCGGCCTCCGGGCCCCAGCATTTT. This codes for CASTKAASGPQHF. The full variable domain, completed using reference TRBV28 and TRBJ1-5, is DVKVTQSSRYLVKRTGEKVFLECVQDMDHENMFWYRQDPGLGLRLIYFSYDVKMKEKGDIPEGYSVSREKKERFSLILESASTNQTSMYLCASTKAASGPQHFGDGTRLSIL.

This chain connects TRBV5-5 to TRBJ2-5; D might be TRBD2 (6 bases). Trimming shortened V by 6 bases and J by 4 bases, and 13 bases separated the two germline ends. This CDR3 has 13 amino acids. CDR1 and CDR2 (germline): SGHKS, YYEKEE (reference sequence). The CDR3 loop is CASTLTSTETQYF. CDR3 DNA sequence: TGTGCCAGCACGCTTACTAGCACAGAGACCCAGTACTTC.

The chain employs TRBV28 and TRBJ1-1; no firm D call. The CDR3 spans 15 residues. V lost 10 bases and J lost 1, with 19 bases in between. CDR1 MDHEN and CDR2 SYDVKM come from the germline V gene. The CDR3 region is CAILEGGSPNTEAFF. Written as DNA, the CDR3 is TGTGCCATCCTCGAGGGCGGCAGCCCGAACACTGAAGCTTTCTTT. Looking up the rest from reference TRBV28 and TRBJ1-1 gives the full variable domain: DVKVTQSSRYLVKRTGEKVFLECVQDMDHENMFWYRQDPGLGLRLIYFSYDVKMKEKGDIPEGYSVSREKKERFSLILESASTNQTSMYLCAILEGGSPNTEAFFGQGTRLTVV.

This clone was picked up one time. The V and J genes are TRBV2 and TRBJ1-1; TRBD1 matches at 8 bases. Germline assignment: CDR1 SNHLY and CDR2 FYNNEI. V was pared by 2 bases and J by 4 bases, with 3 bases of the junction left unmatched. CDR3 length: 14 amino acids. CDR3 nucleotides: TGTGCCAGCAGTGAACGACAGGGGAGCACTGAAGCTTTCTTT. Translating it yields CASSERQGSTEAFF.

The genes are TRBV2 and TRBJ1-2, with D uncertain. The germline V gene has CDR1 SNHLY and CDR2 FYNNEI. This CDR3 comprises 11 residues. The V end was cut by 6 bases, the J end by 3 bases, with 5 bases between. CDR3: CASSGDYGYTF. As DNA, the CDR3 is TGTGCCAGCAGCGGGGACTATGGCTACACCTTC. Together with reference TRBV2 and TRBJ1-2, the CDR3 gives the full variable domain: EPEVTQTPSHQVTQMGQEVILRCVPISNHLYFYWYRQILGQKVEFLVSFYNNEISEKSEIFDDQFSVERPDGSNFTLKIRSTKLEDSAMYFCASSGDYGYTFGSGTRLTVV.

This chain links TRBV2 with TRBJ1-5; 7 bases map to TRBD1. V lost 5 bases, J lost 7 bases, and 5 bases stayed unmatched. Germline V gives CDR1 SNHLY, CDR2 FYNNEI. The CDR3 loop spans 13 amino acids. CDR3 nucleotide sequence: TGTGCCAGCAGTACAGGGGTGGGGCAGCCCCAGCATTTT. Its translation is CASSTGVGQPQHF.

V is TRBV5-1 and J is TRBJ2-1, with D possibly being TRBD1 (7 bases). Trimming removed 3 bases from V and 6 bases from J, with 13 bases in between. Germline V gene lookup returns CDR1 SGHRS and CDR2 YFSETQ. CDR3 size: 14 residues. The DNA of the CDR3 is TGCGCCAGCAGCTCCGTTCAGGGGGGCAATGAGCAGTTCTTC. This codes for CASSSVQGGNEQFF.

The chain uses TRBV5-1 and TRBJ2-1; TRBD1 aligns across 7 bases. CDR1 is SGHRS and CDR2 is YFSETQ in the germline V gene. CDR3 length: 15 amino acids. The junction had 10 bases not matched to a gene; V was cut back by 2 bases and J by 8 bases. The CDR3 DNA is TGCGCCAGCAGCTTCACAGGGGTATCGGGGTATGAGCAGTTCTTC. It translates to CASSFTGVSGYEQFF.

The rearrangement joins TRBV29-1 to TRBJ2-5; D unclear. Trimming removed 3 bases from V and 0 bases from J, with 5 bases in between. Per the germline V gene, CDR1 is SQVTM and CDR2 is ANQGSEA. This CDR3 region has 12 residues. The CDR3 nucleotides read TGCAGCGTTGATGCGTACCAAGAGACCCAGTACTTC. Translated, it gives CSVDAYQETQYF.

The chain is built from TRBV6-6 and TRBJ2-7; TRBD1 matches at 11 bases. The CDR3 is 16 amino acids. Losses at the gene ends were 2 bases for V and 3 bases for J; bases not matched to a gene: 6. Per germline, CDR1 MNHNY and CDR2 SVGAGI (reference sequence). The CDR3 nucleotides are TGTGCCAGCAGTTACAAGGGACAGGGGGTAGGCTACGAGCAGTACTTC. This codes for CASSYKGQGVGYEQYF.

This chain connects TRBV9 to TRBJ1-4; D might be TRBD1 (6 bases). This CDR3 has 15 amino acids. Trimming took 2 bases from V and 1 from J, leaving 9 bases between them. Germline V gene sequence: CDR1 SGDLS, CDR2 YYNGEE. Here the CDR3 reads CASSVSQGTNEKLFF. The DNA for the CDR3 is TGTGCCAGCAGCGTTTCACAGGGAACTAATGAAAAACTGTTTTTT.

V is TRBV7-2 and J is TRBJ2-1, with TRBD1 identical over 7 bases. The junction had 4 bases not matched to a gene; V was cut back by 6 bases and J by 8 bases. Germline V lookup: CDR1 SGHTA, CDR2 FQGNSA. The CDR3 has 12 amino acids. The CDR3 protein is CASRRGGYEQFF. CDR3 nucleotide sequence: TGTGCCAGCAGACGAGGGGGCTATGAGCAGTTCTTC.

CDR3: CASSDPPQGKAYNEQFF. CDR3 DNA: TGTGCCAGCTCAGATCCCCCACAGGGGAAAGCCTACAATGAGCAGTTCTTC. The chain recombines TRBV18 with TRBJ2-1; 7 nucleotides agree with TRBD1. Germline trimming cut 5 bases from V and 2 bases from J; bases unmatched to any gene: 12. The CDR3 is 17 residues long. The germline V gene encodes CDR1 KGHSH and CDR2 LQKENI.

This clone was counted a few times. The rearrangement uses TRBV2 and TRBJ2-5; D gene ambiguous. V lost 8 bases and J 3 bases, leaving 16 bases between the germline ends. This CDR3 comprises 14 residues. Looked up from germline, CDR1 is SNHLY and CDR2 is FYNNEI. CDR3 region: CASRYRYPEETQYF. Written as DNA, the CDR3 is TGTGCCAGCCGGTATCGGTACCCCGAAGAGACCCAGTACTTC.

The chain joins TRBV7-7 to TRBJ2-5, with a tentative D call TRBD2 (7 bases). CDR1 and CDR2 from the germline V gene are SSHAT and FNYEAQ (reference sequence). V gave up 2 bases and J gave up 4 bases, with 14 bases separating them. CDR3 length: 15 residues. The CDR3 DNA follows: TGTGCCAGCAGCTTAAACATAAGGGGGGGAGAGACCCAGTACTTC. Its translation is CASSLNIRGGETQYF.

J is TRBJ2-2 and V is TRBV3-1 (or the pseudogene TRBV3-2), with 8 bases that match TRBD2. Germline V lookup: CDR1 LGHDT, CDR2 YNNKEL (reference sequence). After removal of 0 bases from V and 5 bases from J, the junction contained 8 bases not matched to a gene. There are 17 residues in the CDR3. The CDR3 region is CASSQDRAGGETGELFF. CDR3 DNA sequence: TGTGCCAGCAGCCAAGATCGGGCGGGGGGAGAAACCGGGGAGCTGTTTTTT.

CDR3 residues: CASSLSEGYNSPLHF. In nucleotides, the CDR3 is TGTGCCAGCAGTTTATCAGAGGGTTATAATTCACCCCTCCACTTT. The rearrangement links TRBV28 to TRBJ1-6; D ambiguous. The CDR3 covers 15 residues. CDR1 MDHEN and CDR2 SYDVKM come from the germline V gene. V lost 1 base and J lost 4, with 8 bases in between. Together with reference TRBV28 and TRBJ1-6, the CDR3 gives the full variable domain: DVKVTQSSRYLVKRTGEKVFLECVQDMDHENMFWYRQDPGLGLRLIYFSYDVKMKEKGDIPEGYSVSREKKERFSLILESASTNQTSMYLCASSLSEGYNSPLHFGNGTRLTVT.

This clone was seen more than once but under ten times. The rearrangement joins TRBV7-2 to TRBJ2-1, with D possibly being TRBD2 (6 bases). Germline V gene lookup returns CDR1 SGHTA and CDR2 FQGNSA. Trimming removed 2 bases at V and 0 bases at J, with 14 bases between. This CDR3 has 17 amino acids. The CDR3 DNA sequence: TGTGCCAGCAGCTTACGTTTCACTAGCAGCTCCTACAATGAGCAGTTCTTC. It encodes CASSLRFTSSSYNEQFF.

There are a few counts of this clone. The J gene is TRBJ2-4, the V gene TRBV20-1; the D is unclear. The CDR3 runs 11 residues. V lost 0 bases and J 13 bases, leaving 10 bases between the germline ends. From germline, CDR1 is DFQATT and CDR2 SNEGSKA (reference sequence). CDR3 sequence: CSARDALSQYF. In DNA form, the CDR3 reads TGCAGTGCTAGAGATGCGCTTTCCCAGTACTTC.

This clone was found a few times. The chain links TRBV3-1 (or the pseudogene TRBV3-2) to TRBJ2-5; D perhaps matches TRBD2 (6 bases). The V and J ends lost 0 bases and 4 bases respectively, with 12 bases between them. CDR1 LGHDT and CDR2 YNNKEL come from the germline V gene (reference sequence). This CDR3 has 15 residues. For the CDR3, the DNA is TGTGCCAGCAGCCAAGATCGGGGAGGAGGAGAGACCCAGTACTTC. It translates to CASSQDRGGGETQYF.